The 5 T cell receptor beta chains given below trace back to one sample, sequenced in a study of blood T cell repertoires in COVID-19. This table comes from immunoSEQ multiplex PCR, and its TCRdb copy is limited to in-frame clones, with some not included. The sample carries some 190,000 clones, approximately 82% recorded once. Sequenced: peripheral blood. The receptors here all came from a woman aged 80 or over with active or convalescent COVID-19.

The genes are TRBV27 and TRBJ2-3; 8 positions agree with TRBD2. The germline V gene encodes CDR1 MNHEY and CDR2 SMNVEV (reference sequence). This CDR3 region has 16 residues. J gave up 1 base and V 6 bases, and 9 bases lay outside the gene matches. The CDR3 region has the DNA TGTGCCAGCAGGATTACTAGCGGTGGGGGCACAGATACGCAGTATTTT. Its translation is CASRITSGGGTDTQYF.

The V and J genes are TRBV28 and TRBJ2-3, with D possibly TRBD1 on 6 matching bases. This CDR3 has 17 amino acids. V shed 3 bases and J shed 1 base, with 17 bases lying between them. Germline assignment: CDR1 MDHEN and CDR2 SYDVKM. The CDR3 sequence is CASSLFVAGVGTDTQYF. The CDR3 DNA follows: TGTGCCAGCAGTTTGTTCGTGGCAGGGGTTGGCACAGATACGCAGTATTTT.

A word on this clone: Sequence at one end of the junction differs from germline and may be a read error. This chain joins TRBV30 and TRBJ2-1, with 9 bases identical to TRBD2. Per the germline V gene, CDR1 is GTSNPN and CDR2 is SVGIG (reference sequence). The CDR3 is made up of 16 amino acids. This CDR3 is CAWSVIAGASFNEQFF. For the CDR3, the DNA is TGTGCCTGGAGTGTGATAGCGGGAGCTTCCTTCAATGAGCAGTTCTTC. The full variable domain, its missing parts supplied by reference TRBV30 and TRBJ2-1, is SQTIHQWPATLVQPVGSPLSLECTVEGTSNPNLYWYRQAAGRGLQLLFYSVGIGQISSEVPQNLSASRPQDRQFILSSKKLLLSDSGFYLCAWSVIAGASFNEQFFGPGTRLTVL.

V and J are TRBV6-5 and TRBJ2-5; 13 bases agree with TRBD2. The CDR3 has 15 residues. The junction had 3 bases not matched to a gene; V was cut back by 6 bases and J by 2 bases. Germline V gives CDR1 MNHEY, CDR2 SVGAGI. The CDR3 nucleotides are TGTGCCAGCAGCCCGGGACTAGCGGGGCAAGAGACCCAGTACTTC. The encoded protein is CASSPGLAGQETQYF.

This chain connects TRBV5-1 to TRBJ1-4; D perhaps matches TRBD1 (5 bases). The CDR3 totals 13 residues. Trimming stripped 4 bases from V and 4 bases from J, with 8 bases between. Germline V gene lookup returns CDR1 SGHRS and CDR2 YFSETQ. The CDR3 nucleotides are TGCGCCAGCAGCCCGACAGTTAATGAAAAACTGTTTTTT. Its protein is CASSPTVNEKLFF.